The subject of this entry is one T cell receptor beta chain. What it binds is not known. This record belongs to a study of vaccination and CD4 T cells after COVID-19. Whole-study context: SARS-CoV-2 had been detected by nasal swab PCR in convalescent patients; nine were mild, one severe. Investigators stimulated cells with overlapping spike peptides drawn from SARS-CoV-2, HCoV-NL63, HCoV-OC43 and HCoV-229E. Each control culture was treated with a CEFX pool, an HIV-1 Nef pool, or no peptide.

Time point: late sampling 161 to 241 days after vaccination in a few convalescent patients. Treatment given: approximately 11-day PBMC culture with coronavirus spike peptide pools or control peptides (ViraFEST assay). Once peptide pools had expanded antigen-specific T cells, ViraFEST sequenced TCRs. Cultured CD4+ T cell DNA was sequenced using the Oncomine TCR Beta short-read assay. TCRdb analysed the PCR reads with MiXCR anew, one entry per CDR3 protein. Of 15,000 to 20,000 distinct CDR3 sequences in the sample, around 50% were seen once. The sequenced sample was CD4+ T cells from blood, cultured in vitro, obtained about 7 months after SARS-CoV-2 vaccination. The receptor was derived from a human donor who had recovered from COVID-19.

Here the CDR3 reads CASRAPGQPSSGANVLTF. The CDR3 bases are TGTGCCAGCAGAGCTCCGGGACAGCCGAGCTCTGGGGCCAACGTCCTGACTTTC. This chain links TRBV28 with TRBJ2-6; TRBD1 matches at 7 bases. Losses at the gene ends were 6 bases for V and 0 bases for J; bases not matched to a gene: 11. Per the germline V gene, CDR1 is MDHEN and CDR2 is SYDVKM. The CDR3 is made up of 18 amino acids.